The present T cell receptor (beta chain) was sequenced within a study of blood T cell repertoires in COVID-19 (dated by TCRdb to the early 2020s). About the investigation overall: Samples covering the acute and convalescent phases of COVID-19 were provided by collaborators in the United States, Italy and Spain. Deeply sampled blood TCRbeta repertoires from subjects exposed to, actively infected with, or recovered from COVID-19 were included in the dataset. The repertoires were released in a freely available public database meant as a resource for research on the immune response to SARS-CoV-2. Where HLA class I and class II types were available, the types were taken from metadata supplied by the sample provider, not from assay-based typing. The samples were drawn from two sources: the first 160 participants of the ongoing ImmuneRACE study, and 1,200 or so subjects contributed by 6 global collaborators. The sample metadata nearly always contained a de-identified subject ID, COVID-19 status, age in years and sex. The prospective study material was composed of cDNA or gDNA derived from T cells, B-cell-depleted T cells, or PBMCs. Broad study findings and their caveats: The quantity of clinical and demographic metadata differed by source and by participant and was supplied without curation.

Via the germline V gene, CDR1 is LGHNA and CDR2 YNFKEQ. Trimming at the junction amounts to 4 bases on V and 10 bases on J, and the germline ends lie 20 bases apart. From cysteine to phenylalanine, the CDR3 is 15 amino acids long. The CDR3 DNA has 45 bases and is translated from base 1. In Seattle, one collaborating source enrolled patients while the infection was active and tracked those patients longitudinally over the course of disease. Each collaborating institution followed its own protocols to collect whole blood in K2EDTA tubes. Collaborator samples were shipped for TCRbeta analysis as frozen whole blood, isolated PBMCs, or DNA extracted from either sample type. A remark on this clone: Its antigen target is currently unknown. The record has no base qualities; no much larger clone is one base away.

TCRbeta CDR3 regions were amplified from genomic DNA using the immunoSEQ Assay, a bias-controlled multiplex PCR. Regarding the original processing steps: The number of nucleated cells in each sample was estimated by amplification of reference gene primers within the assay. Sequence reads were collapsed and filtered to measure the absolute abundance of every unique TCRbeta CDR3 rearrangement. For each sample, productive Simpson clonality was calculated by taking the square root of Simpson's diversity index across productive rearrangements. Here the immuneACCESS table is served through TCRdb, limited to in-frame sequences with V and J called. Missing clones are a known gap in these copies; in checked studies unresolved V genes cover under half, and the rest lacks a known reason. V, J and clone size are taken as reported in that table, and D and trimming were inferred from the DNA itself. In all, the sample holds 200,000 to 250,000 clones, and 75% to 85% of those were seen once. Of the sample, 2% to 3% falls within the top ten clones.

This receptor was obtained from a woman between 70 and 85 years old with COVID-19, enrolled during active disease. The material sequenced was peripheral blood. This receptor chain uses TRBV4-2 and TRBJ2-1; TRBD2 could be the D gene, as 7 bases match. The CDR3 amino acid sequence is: CASSRTGTPGGEQFF. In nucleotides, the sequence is TGTGCCAGCAGCCGAACCGGGACACCCGGGGGGGAGCAGTTCTTC.